Below, 31 T cell receptor beta chains from the same sample are listed, as sequenced in a study of blood T cells in healthy people across ages. With a J-beta primer mix and a sample-barcoded 5' primer, a second PCR ran about 6 to 11 cycles. TCRdb re-called the 5' RACE reads with MiXCR, one entry per CDR3 protein. Among around 1.5 million distinct CDR3 sequences listed, roughly 45% were seen once. The specimen was blood. The receptors stem from a woman between 18 and 29 years old in good health.

The chain combines TRBV3-1 with TRBJ2-7; D is unresolved. This CDR3 spans 16 amino acids. Between the trimmed V and J ends, which lost 8 bases and 0 bases, there was a span of 20 bases. The germline V gene has CDR1 LGHDT and CDR2 YNNKEL (reference sequence). CDR3 coding DNA: TGTGCCAGCTTTACAGAGCCAGAGGAGAGCTCCTACGAGCAGTACTTC. It translates to CASFTEPEESSYEQYF.

This chain connects TRBV5-6 to TRBJ1-2; D may be TRBD1 (5 bases). Germline assignment: CDR1 SGHDT and CDR2 YYEEEE. The CDR3 runs to 15 residues. The ends were cut back, 0 bases at V and 4 bases at J, with 13 bases in the middle. CDR3 residues: CASSLGPDSPYGYTF. CDR3 DNA sequence: TGTGCCAGCAGCTTGGGCCCCGACAGTCCCTATGGCTACACCTTC.

This chain uses TRBV27 with TRBJ2-5; no clear D gene. This CDR3 is 15 amino acids long. V was clipped by 4 bases and J by 0 bases, with 12 bases between them. Germline V CDR1 and CDR2: MNHEY, SMNVEV (reference sequence). DNA of the CDR3: TGTGCCAGCAGTTCGATTACAGCTAACCAAGAGACCCAGTACTTC. This translates into CASSSITANQETQYF.

As to this clonotype: A junction end diverges from the germline sequence, so it may reflect a read error. The chain links TRBV27 to TRBJ1-5; 8 positions match TRBD1. Germline V lookup: CDR1 MNHEY, CDR2 SMNVEV (reference sequence). The CDR3 sequence is 15 residues long. In DNA form, the CDR3 reads TGTGCCAGCAGTCAAGGGACAGGTAGCAATCCGCCCCAGCATTTT. This gives the protein CASSQGTGSNPPQHF.

The chain combines TRBV28 with TRBJ2-7; the match to TRBD1 covers 9 bases. From germline, CDR1 is MDHEN and CDR2 SYDVKM. The CDR3 consists of 15 residues. Trimming cost V 4 bases and J 2 bases; bases outside gene matches: 6. The CDR3 here is CASSSTTGGTYEQYF. CDR3 nucleotide sequence: TGTGCCAGCAGTTCTACTACAGGGGGCACCTACGAGCAGTACTTC.

This chain links TRBV5-1 with TRBJ2-7; 7 nucleotides line up with TRBD2. Trimming removed 6 bases from V and 5 bases from J; junction bases left unmatched: 5. CDR1 and CDR2 from the germline V gene are SGHRS and YFSETQ. This CDR3 region has 12 residues. DNA of the CDR3: TGCGCCAGCACCGGGGAGGGCGACGAGCAGTACTTC. Protein product: CASTGEGDEQYF.

As to this clonotype: This may arise from a read error, as a much more abundant clone is one base away. V and J are TRBV12-3 or TRBV12-4 and TRBJ1-1; no definite D call. Trimming took off 1 base at V and 7 bases at J, with 10 bases between the two ends. The CDR3 length is 13 residues. The CDR3 loop is CASSLGEGGEAFF. DNA of the CDR3: TGTGCCAGCAGTTTAGGGGAGGGCGGTGAAGCTTTCTTT.

V gene TRBV10-3 combines with J gene TRBJ1-4; 7 bases are shared with TRBD1. V was pared by 10 bases and J by 6 bases, with 11 bases of the junction left unmatched. The CDR3 is 14 amino acids. Germline V lookup: CDR1 ENHRY, CDR2 SYGVKD. In DNA form, the CDR3 reads TGTGCCACCTCGGGGGACAGCTCTTATGAAAAACTGTTTTTT. Translating gives CATSGDSSYEKLFF.

This clonotype was counted a few times. This sequence joins TRBV30 and TRBJ2-3; D may correspond to TRBD1 or TRBD2 (6 bases each). The V gene's germline CDR1 is GTSNPN and CDR2 SVGIG (reference sequence). Between the trimmed V and J ends, which lost 4 bases and 2 bases, there was a span of 13 bases. The CDR3 spans 14 residues. The CDR3 nucleotides are TGTGCCTGGATGTACGGGGGCGACACAGATACGCAGTATTTT. It codes for CAWMYGGDTDTQYF.

There are a few counts of this clonotype. This chain joins TRBV5-5 and TRBJ2-7; TRBD1 is a possible D gene (6 bases). Looked up from germline, CDR1 is SGHKS and CDR2 is YYEKEE (reference sequence). The ends were cut back, 2 bases at V and 2 bases at J, with 11 bases in the middle. CDR3 length equals 14 residues. The chain's CDR3 is CASSFVRGTYEQYF. DNA for the CDR3: TGTGCCAGCAGCTTCGTCAGGGGAACCTACGAGCAGTACTTC.

V and J are TRBV4-2 and TRBJ2-2; 7 bases fit TRBD2. CDR3 length equals 15 residues. Trimming removed 0 bases from V and 5 bases from J; junction bases left unmatched: 3. From germline, CDR1 is LGHNA and CDR2 YNFKEQ. Here the CDR3 DNA reads TGTGCCAGCAGCCAAGAACGGGGGGTGACCGGGGAGCTGTTTTTT. This encodes CASSQERGVTGELFF.

The chain recombines TRBV2 with TRBJ2-7; 12 nucleotides line up with TRBD2. Germline assignment: CDR1 SNHLY and CDR2 FYNNEI. The CDR3 runs to 16 residues. V trimming: 5 bases; J trimming: 4 bases; junction bases outside the gene matches: 9. The CDR3 DNA is TGTGCCAGCAGTCTCCCGACTAGCGGGGGACTTTACGAGCAGTACTTC. Encoded protein: CASSLPTSGGLYEQYF.

The V gene is TRBV2, the J gene TRBJ2-7; 7 nucleotides align to TRBD2. CDR1 SNHLY and CDR2 FYNNEI come from the germline V gene. This CDR3 has 14 residues. The V and J ends lost 7 bases and 2 bases, in that order; junction bases with no gene match: 8. Here the CDR3 DNA reads TGTGCCAGCACCGAACGGGCGGGAGCCTACGAGCAGTACTTC. This translates into CASTERAGAYEQYF.

The rearrangement joins TRBV5-1 to TRBJ2-5; D might be TRBD1 (6 bases). Germline V lookup: CDR1 SGHRS, CDR2 YFSETQ. Trimming shortened V by 4 bases and J by 1 base, and 14 bases separated the two germline ends. There are 15 residues in the CDR3. The CDR3 coding sequence is TGCGCCAGCAGCCAGAGGACAGACAGCCAAGAGACCCAGTACTTC. Its translation is CASSQRTDSQETQYF.

This clonotype has ten or more counts. The J gene is TRBJ2-7, the V gene TRBV5-1; D is undetermined. CDR1 SGHRS and CDR2 YFSETQ come from the germline V gene. V lost 0 bases and J 7 bases, leaving 8 bases between the germline ends. This CDR3 contains 12 residues. CDR3 nucleotide sequence: TGCGCCAGCAGCTTGGATCCGAGGGAGCAGTACTTC. Translation: CASSLDPREQYF.

The chain has TRBV5-1 and TRBJ2-7, with 13 bases fitting TRBD2. This CDR3 region has 16 residues. With 3 bases clipped from V and 4 bases from J, the junction kept 7 bases outside the gene matches. Germline V CDR1 and CDR2: SGHRS, YFSETQ. The CDR3 DNA follows: TGCGCCAGCAGCTACGGACTAGCGGGGGACAAGTACGAGCAGTACTTC. Translating gives CASSYGLAGDKYEQYF.

Concerning this clonotype: At one boundary the junction diverges from the germline segment, which might be a read error. The chain is built from TRBV7-9 and TRBJ2-1; possibly TRBD1 or TRBD2 for D (6 bases each). CDR3 size: 16 residues. Germline CDR1 SEHNR, CDR2 FQNEAQ (reference sequence). The CDR3, as DNA: TGTGCCCGCAGCTTAGGGGGGAGTGTGCCCTACAATGAGCAGTTCTTC. This translates into CARSLGGSVPYNEQFF.

This clonotype was recorded a few times. The rearrangement uses TRBV12-3 or TRBV12-4 and TRBJ2-7; a weak D match, TRBD1 (5 bases). The CDR3 runs to 14 residues. V was clipped by 3 bases and J by 0 bases, with 9 bases between them. This CDR3 is CASSFVGVSYEQYF. The CDR3 nucleotides are TGTGCCAGCAGTTTCGTAGGGGTCTCCTACGAGCAGTACTTC.

The rearrangement links TRBV6-4 to TRBJ2-5; 9 bases map to TRBD1. Germline CDR1 is MRHNA and CDR2 is SNTAGT. The V and J ends lost 2 bases and 11 bases, in that order; junction bases with no gene match: 12. CDR3 length equals 15 residues. The CDR3 reads CASSDGTGISNEQYF. CDR3 nucleotides: TGTGCCAGCAGTGACGGGACAGGGATCAGCAATGAGCAGTACTTC.

This clonotype was counted a few times. J is TRBJ1-2 and V is TRBV15; D is perhaps TRBD1 (5 bases). V was pared by 8 bases and J by 7 bases, with 20 bases between. Per the germline V gene, CDR1 is LNHNV and CDR2 is YYDKDF (reference sequence). The CDR3 runs 14 residues. CDR3 in amino acids: CATSTSGLSAGYTF. CDR3 DNA: TGTGCCACCTCAACCTCAGGGTTATCAGCTGGCTACACCTTC.

The chain is built from TRBV3-1 and TRBJ2-3, with a weak D call TRBD2 (5 bases). Germline CDR1 reads LGHDT; CDR2 reads YNNKEL (reference sequence). The CDR3 is made up of 16 amino acids. Deletions cut 1 base from V and 5 bases from J, with 16 bases between. The DNA of the CDR3 is TGTGCCAGCAGCCAAGGTCTTGCCCTAGGAGGAGATACGCAGTATTTT. Encoded protein: CASSQGLALGGDTQYF.

As regards this clonotype: The missing conserved phenylalanine or tryptophan at the end of this CDR3 makes a read error likely. This chain links TRBV7-2 with TRBJ2-1, with 7 nucleotides matching TRBD2. The J segment lost 2 bases and the V segment lost 2 bases, leaving 3 bases of the junction unmatched. Germline lookup yields CDR1 SGHTA and CDR2 FQGNSA. CDR3 size: 15 residues. The DNA of the CDR3 is TGTGCCAGCAGCTTATCTAGCGGTACCTACAATGAGCAGTTCGTC. Protein: CASSLSSGTYNEQFV.

A few counts support this clonotype. The CDR3 nucleotides are TGTGCCAGCAGTTGGACAGGGAACGGTAATGAAAAACTGTTTTTT. It encodes CASSWTGNGNEKLFF. V usage is TRBV6-6 and J usage is TRBJ1-4; TRBD1 agrees at 8 bases. Germline V CDR1 and CDR2: MNHNY, SVGAGI (reference sequence). There are 15 residues in the CDR3. Trimming at V came to 4 bases and at J to 4 bases, leaving 5 bases not matched to a gene.

The chain is built from TRBV7-2 and TRBJ2-1; possibly TRBD2 for D (6 bases). V was cut by 1 base and J by 5 bases, with 12 bases left in between. This CDR3 comprises 15 residues. The V gene's germline CDR1 is SGHTA and CDR2 FQGNSA. The CDR3 spells CASSLEDGGHNEQFF. The CDR3 nucleotides read TGTGCCAGCAGCTTAGAGGACGGGGGACACAATGAGCAGTTCTTC.

This chain joins TRBV29-1 and TRBJ2-1; 8 bases align to TRBD1. The length of the CDR3 is 18 residues. Germline loops: CDR1 SQVTM, CDR2 ANQGSEA. Trimming took 3 bases from V and 4 from J; bases not matched to a gene: 17. The DNA for the CDR3 is TGCAGCGTTGAGAATCAGGGGGCGAGTGTTTTAGGGTACAATGAGCAGTTCTTC. Translation: CSVENQGASVLGYNEQFF.

The chain recombines TRBV20-1 with TRBJ2-1, with 8 bases that match TRBD1. The germline V gene has CDR1 DFQATT and CDR2 SNEGSKA (reference sequence). The CDR3 covers 18 residues. V gave up 3 bases and J gave up 7 bases; unmatched junction bases: 20. The CDR3 loop reads CSASFLPGQGYLENEQFF. CDR3 nucleotides: TGCAGTGCTAGCTTTCTGCCCGGACAGGGTTATTTGGAGAATGAGCAGTTCTTC.

This clonotype has just a few counts. The chain joins TRBV10-3 to TRBJ2-2, with D possibly matching TRBD1 (6 bases). V was clipped by 7 bases and J by 0 bases, with 12 bases between them. This CDR3 region has 15 residues. Germline CDR1 is ENHRY and CDR2 is SYGVKD. The CDR3 DNA reads as TGTGCCATCACTATGACAGGAACGAACACCGGGGAGCTGTTTTTT. The encoded protein is CAITMTGTNTGELFF.

This sequence joins TRBV2 and TRBJ2-5; no clear D. Germline V gene lookup returns CDR1 SNHLY and CDR2 FYNNEI. This CDR3 is built from 12 residues. The V gene lost 4 bases and the J gene lost 4 bases, with 7 bases spanning the gap. The DNA of the CDR3 is TGTGCCAGCAGTGTAAACCCAGAGACCCAGTACTTC. It translates to CASSVNPETQYF. Full variable domain (outside the CDR3, taken from reference TRBV2 and TRBJ2-5): EPEVTQTPSHQVTQMGQEVILRCVPISNHLYFYWYRQILGQKVEFLVSFYNNEISEKSEIFDDQFSVERPDGSNFTLKIRSTKLEDSAMYFCASSVNPETQYFGPGTRLLVL.

About this clonotype: One end of the junction does not line up with germline, which may come from a read error. The rearrangement joins TRBV10-3 to TRBJ2-7, with D perhaps TRBD1 (5 bases). Germline V gene data show CDR1 as ENHRY and CDR2 as SYGVKD. This CDR3 spans 13 amino acids. The CDR3 DNA follows: TGTGCCATCAGTGAGGGGCAGGGCGGCGAGCAGTGCTTC. Protein: CAISEGQGGEQCF.

This chain links TRBV6-2 or TRBV6-3 with TRBJ1-1; TRBD1 matches at 7 bases. With 7 bases clipped from V and 11 bases from J, the junction kept 19 bases outside the gene matches. There are 15 residues in the CDR3. Germline-derived CDR1 and CDR2 are MNHEY and SVGEGT. This CDR3 reads CASTIRGGPPKAAFF. CDR3 nucleotide sequence: TGTGCCAGCACCATCAGAGGGGGCCCGCCCAAGGCCGCTTTCTTT.

Details on this clonotype: The germline gene is not matched at one end of the junction; a read error may be the cause. The V call is TRBV11-1, the J call TRBJ2-1; either TRBD1 or TRBD2 may supply D (5 bases each). Germline CDR1 and CDR2: SGHAT and FQDESV (reference sequence). The CDR3 loop spans 13 amino acids. CDR3 bases: TGTGCCAGCGGGGCTAGCCTCTACAGTGAGCAGTTCTTC. Amino acids: CASGASLYSEQFF.